A selection of T cell receptor beta chains follows, all from one sample in a study of T-cell memory formation after mild COVID-19. MiXCR was run by TCRdb on the 5' RACE reads, yielding one entry per CDR3 protein. The table lists 350,000 to 450,000 distinct CDR3 sequences, 28% of them singletons. The sequencing input was PBMCs or a T cell subset sorted from them (not recorded which). Source of these receptors: an adult woman who had mild COVID-19 (a few samples of this study predate the infection). Cell type and time point are not known. The CDR3 runs from the conserved cysteine through the conserved F or W. Each record gives: J gene, V gene, D gene, clone size, CDR3 DNA, CDR3 protein. The D gene is left open where the match is weak. Not every row has a clone size; where given, it reads once, few, many or a size class.

j_call: TRBJ2-1; v_call: TRBV7-2; d_call: .; clone_size: .; cdr3_nt: TGTGCCAGCAGCTCCACTAGGCTTGGTGAGCAGTTCTTC; cdr3_aa: CASSSTRLGEQFF
j_call: TRBJ2-2; v_call: TRBV5-1; d_call: TRBD2; clone_size: few; cdr3_nt: TGCGCCACCAGGCTAGCGGGGGTATCGAACACCGGGGAGCTGTTTTTT; cdr3_aa: CATRLAGVSNTGELFF
j_call: TRBJ2-5; v_call: TRBV20-1; d_call: TRBD2; clone_size: .; cdr3_nt: TGCAGTGCTAGAGTGGCGGGGCGGGGGGGAGAGACCCAGTACTTC; cdr3_aa: CSARVAGRGGETQYF
j_call: TRBJ2-7; v_call: TRBV6-6; d_call: TRBD1; clone_size: few; cdr3_nt: TGTGCCAGCAGTTTGAACAGACAGGGGGCCTACGAGCAGTACTTC; cdr3_aa: CASSLNRQGAYEQYF
j_call: TRBJ2-6; v_call: TRBV23-1; d_call: .; clone_size: .; cdr3_nt: TGCGCCAGCAGGGCTCCCTCTGGGGCCAACGTCCTGACTTTC; cdr3_aa: CASRAPSGANVLTF
j_call: TRBJ2-5; v_call: TRBV6-6; d_call: .; clone_size: few; cdr3_nt: TGTGCCAGCAGTTTTCCAGAAGAGACCCAGTACTTC; cdr3_aa: CASSFPEETQYF
j_call: TRBJ2-1; v_call: TRBV7-9; d_call: .; clone_size: few; cdr3_nt: TGTGCCAGCAGCCTACTGGGCAGGGGCAATGAGCAGTTCTTC; cdr3_aa: CASSLLGRGNEQFF
j_call: TRBJ1-3; v_call: TRBV9; d_call: TRBD1; clone_size: few; cdr3_nt: TGTGCCAGCAGCGTCGACAGGGCAATCTCAGGAAACACCATATATTTT; cdr3_aa: CASSVDRAISGNTIYF
j_call: TRBJ2-1; v_call: TRBV12-3/TRBV12-4; d_call: TRBD1; clone_size: .; cdr3_nt: TGTGCCAGCCGAACTAGACAGGGGCAGCTGAGCTCCTACAATGAGCAGTTCTTC; cdr3_aa: CASRTRQGQLSSYNEQFF
j_call: TRBJ2-1; v_call: TRBV5-1; d_call: .; clone_size: .; cdr3_nt: TGCGCCAGCAGCTTGGAGGGTAGGCTCAATGAGCAGTTCTTC; cdr3_aa: CASSLEGRLNEQFF
j_call: TRBJ2-7; v_call: TRBV27; d_call: TRBD2; clone_size: .; cdr3_nt: TGTGCCAGCAGTTATGGGTCCGGGGGGATTCCCTACGAGCAGTACTTC; cdr3_aa: CASSYGSGGIPYEQYF
j_call: TRBJ2-2; v_call: TRBV20-1; d_call: .; clone_size: .; cdr3_nt: TGCAGTGCTTTGGCCCACACCGGGGAGCTGTTTTTT; cdr3_aa: CSALAHTGELFF
j_call: TRBJ2-7; v_call: TRBV7-2; d_call: TRBD2; clone_size: .; cdr3_nt: TGTGCCAGCAGCTTAGCAGCGGGGTCTCCCTACGAGCAGTACTTC; cdr3_aa: CASSLAAGSPYEQYF
j_call: TRBJ2-3; v_call: TRBV5-1; d_call: TRBD2; clone_size: .; cdr3_nt: TGCGCCAGCAGCCCCCGGGGAGCGGGGAGCACAGATACGCAGTATTTT; cdr3_aa: CASSPRGAGSTDTQYF
j_call: TRBJ2-3; v_call: TRBV5-1; d_call: TRBD1; clone_size: .; cdr3_nt: TGCGCCAGCAGCCCGACAGGGGAACATACGCAGTATTTT; cdr3_aa: CASSPTGEHTQYF
j_call: TRBJ2-3; v_call: TRBV2; d_call: .; clone_size: .; cdr3_nt: TGTGCCAGCAGTAAGGAGAGTGCAGATACGCAGTATTTT; cdr3_aa: CASSKESADTQYF
j_call: TRBJ1-1; v_call: TRBV9; d_call: TRBD1; clone_size: .; cdr3_nt: TGTGCCAGCAGCGCCGACGGACAGGGTGGAACTGAAGCTTTCTTT; cdr3_aa: CASSADGQGGTEAFF
j_call: TRBJ2-5; v_call: TRBV4-2; d_call: .; clone_size: .; cdr3_nt: TGTGCCAGCAGCCAAGATACGGGTAGCCGGACCCAGTACTTC; cdr3_aa: CASSQDTGSRTQYF
j_call: TRBJ1-1; v_call: TRBV12-2; d_call: .; clone_size: .; cdr3_nt: TGTGCAAGTCGCTTTTCCAGGGGGCTCACTGAAGCTTTCTTT; cdr3_aa: CASRFSRGLTEAFF
j_call: TRBJ2-7; v_call: TRBV12-3/TRBV12-4; d_call: TRBD2; clone_size: few; cdr3_nt: TGTGCCAGCAGGGGACTAGCCTACGAGCAGTACTTC; cdr3_aa: CASRGLAYEQYF
j_call: TRBJ2-7; v_call: TRBV20-1; d_call: TRBD1; clone_size: .; cdr3_nt: TGCAGTGCTGTTCAGGGGGTGAGCTCCTACGAGCAGTACTTC; cdr3_aa: CSAVQGVSSYEQYF
j_call: TRBJ2-1; v_call: TRBV27; d_call: .; clone_size: .; cdr3_nt: TGTGCCAGCAGTCGGCCCCTTGGGGAGCAGTTCTTC; cdr3_aa: CASSRPLGEQFF
j_call: TRBJ2-2; v_call: TRBV7-6; d_call: TRBD1; clone_size: .; cdr3_nt: TGTGCCAGCAGCTTAAACAGGGGGACCGGGGAGCTGTTTTTT; cdr3_aa: CASSLNRGTGELFF
j_call: TRBJ1-1; v_call: TRBV5-1; d_call: .; clone_size: .; cdr3_nt: TGCGCCAGCAGCTTCGGGGAGATGAACACTGAAGCTTTCTTT; cdr3_aa: CASSFGEMNTEAFF
j_call: TRBJ1-6; v_call: TRBV12-3/TRBV12-4; d_call: TRBD1; clone_size: few; cdr3_nt: TGTGCCAGCGTGGGACAGGGGGCCGGTTCACCCCTCCACTTT; cdr3_aa: CASVGQGAGSPLHF
j_call: TRBJ1-1; v_call: TRBV11-2; d_call: TRBD1; clone_size: few; cdr3_nt: TGTGCCAGCAGCTCGACAGGGGGGAGGGTAGCTTTCTTT; cdr3_aa: CASSSTGGRVAFF
j_call: TRBJ2-3; v_call: TRBV6-5; d_call: TRBD2; clone_size: .; cdr3_nt: TGTGCCAGCAGATCTGGACTAGCGGGCACAGATACGCAGTATTTT; cdr3_aa: CASRSGLAGTDTQYF
j_call: TRBJ2-7; v_call: TRBV19; d_call: TRBD2; clone_size: .; cdr3_nt: TGTGCCAGTATGATAGGACTAGCAGGAGGGGAGCAGTACTTC; cdr3_aa: CASMIGLAGGEQYF
j_call: TRBJ2-2; v_call: TRBV29-1; d_call: .; clone_size: .; cdr3_nt: TGCAGCGCTGATCCCCAGGGAACCGGGGAGCTGTTTTTT; cdr3_aa: CSADPQGTGELFF
j_call: TRBJ2-5; v_call: TRBV3-1; d_call: .; clone_size: few; cdr3_nt: TGTGCCAGCAGCTCTGATCGGGGACTGCAAGAGACCCAGTACTTC; cdr3_aa: CASSSDRGLQETQYF
j_call: TRBJ2-3; v_call: TRBV12-5; d_call: TRBD2; clone_size: few; cdr3_nt: TGTGCTAGTGGCCCAGCGGGAGGGAGCACAGATACGCAGTATTTT; cdr3_aa: CASGPAGGSTDTQYF
j_call: TRBJ1-1; v_call: TRBV5-1; d_call: .; clone_size: .; cdr3_nt: TGCGCCAGCAGCTTAAGTAAGCAAAGCATGAACACTGAAGCTTTCTTT; cdr3_aa: CASSLSKQSMNTEAFF
j_call: TRBJ2-7; v_call: TRBV7-6; d_call: .; clone_size: .; cdr3_nt: TGTGCCAGCAGCTCGAGTCTCTCCTACGAGCAGTACTTC; cdr3_aa: CASSSSLSYEQYF
j_call: TRBJ2-1; v_call: TRBV12-3/TRBV12-4; d_call: TRBD2; clone_size: few; cdr3_nt: TGTGCCAGCAGCCTGGGACTAGCGGGAGACCGGCAGTTCTTC; cdr3_aa: CASSLGLAGDRQFF
j_call: TRBJ1-4; v_call: TRBV28; d_call: .; clone_size: few; cdr3_nt: TGTGCCAGCAGCCTGGACACCACAAAACTGTTTTTT; cdr3_aa: CASSLDTTKLFF
j_call: TRBJ2-5; v_call: TRBV5-4; d_call: .; clone_size: .; cdr3_nt: TGTGCCAGCAGCTTGGACGACCAAGAGACCCAGTACTTC; cdr3_aa: CASSLDDQETQYF
j_call: TRBJ1-2; v_call: TRBV12-3/TRBV12-4; d_call: .; clone_size: few; cdr3_nt: TGTGCCAGCAGTCCCTGGGCCGGCGGCTACACCTTC; cdr3_aa: CASSPWAGGYTF
j_call: TRBJ2-1; v_call: TRBV4-3; d_call: .; clone_size: .; cdr3_nt: TGCGCCAGCAGCCAAGAACGGTACAATGAGCAGTTCTTC; cdr3_aa: CASSQERYNEQFF
j_call: TRBJ2-1; v_call: TRBV6-5; d_call: .; clone_size: .; cdr3_nt: TGTGCCAGCAGTTACTCCCCACGGGACTCCCGAGGCAATGAGCAGTTCTTC; cdr3_aa: CASSYSPRDSRGNEQFF
j_call: TRBJ2-3; v_call: TRBV3-1; d_call: .; clone_size: .; cdr3_nt: TGTGCCAGCAGCCAGCGCGGCGGTGATACGCAGTATTTT; cdr3_aa: CASSQRGGDTQYF
j_call: TRBJ1-4; v_call: TRBV4-1; d_call: .; clone_size: .; cdr3_nt: TGCGCCAGCAGCCAAGGAGGGTACGGCACGGTGGAAAAACTGTTTTTT; cdr3_aa: CASSQGGYGTVEKLFF
j_call: TRBJ1-2; v_call: TRBV7-9; d_call: .; clone_size: .; cdr3_nt: TGTGCCAGCAGCTTAGAGGGGCTTTATGGCTACACCTTC; cdr3_aa: CASSLEGLYGYTF
j_call: TRBJ1-2; v_call: TRBV9; d_call: .; clone_size: .; cdr3_nt: TGTGCCAGCAGCGGGGACTCCCAGGGCTACACCTTC; cdr3_aa: CASSGDSQGYTF
j_call: TRBJ2-3; v_call: TRBV18; d_call: TRBD2; clone_size: few; cdr3_nt: TGTGCCAGCTCACAACTAGCGGGGGTCACAGATACGCAGTATTTT; cdr3_aa: CASSQLAGVTDTQYF
j_call: TRBJ1-4; v_call: TRBV29-1; d_call: .; clone_size: .; cdr3_nt: TGCAGCGCATGTTCCGGACCCCGAGGGGAAAAACTGTTTTTT; cdr3_aa: CSACSGPRGEKLFF
j_call: TRBJ1-5; v_call: TRBV6-1; d_call: .; clone_size: many; cdr3_nt: TGTGCCAGCAGTAATCGGAGGGCAACGGGTCAGCCCCAGCATTTT; cdr3_aa: CASSNRRATGQPQHF
j_call: TRBJ2-2; v_call: TRBV7-3; d_call: TRBD2; clone_size: few; cdr3_nt: TGTGCCAGCAGCTTAAGTCGGGCTAGCGGGACCGGGGAGCTGTTTTTT; cdr3_aa: CASSLSRASGTGELFF
j_call: TRBJ2-4; v_call: TRBV29-1; d_call: TRBD1; clone_size: few; cdr3_nt: TGCAGCGTTGCCCCGACAGGGTTTGGGAACATTCAGTACTTC; cdr3_aa: CSVAPTGFGNIQYF
j_call: TRBJ2-4; v_call: TRBV20-1; d_call: .; clone_size: .; cdr3_nt: TGCAGTGCTAGAGGTCCCCTTCGGAAAAACATTCAGTACTTC; cdr3_aa: CSARGPLRKNIQYF
j_call: TRBJ1-1; v_call: TRBV24-1; d_call: .; clone_size: few; cdr3_nt: TGTGCCACCAGTGAGGCGGGACCGCTGAACACTGAAGCTTTCTTT; cdr3_aa: CATSEAGPLNTEAFF